A selection of T cell receptor beta chains follows, all from one sample in a study of Tregs in tolerant kidney transplant recipients. The method was immunoSEQ multiplex PCR; TCRdb's version includes in-frame clones alone and lacks a portion of them. The data contain about 64,000 clones, roughly 98% of them singletons. The sample consisted of Tregs from blood, taken before the transplant. The receptors were gathered from a human donor who received a combined kidney and bone marrow transplant. Each CDR3 is given with its conserved first and last residue. Each record gives: J gene, CDR3 length, V gene, clone size, D gene, CDR3 protein, CDR3 DNA. D genes are given only for firm matches. Clone size appears in some rows only: once, few, many, or a class for an expanded clone.

J gene: TRBJ1-5
CDR3 length: 14
V gene: TRBV28
clone size: NA
D gene: TRBD1
CDR3 protein: CATSGDRVIQPQHF
CDR3 DNA: TGTGCCACTTCCGGGGACAGGGTAATTCAGCCCCAGCATTTT

J gene: TRBJ2-3
CDR3 length: 17
V gene: TRBV5-1
clone size: NA
D gene: TRBD2
CDR3 protein: CASSFKREGRGTDTQYF
CDR3 DNA: TGCGCCAGCAGCTTTAAGCGGGAGGGCCGCGGCACAGATACGCAGTATTTT

J gene: TRBJ2-5
CDR3 length: 12
V gene: TRBV5-1
clone size: NA
D gene: NA
CDR3 protein: CASSVDGETQYF
CDR3 DNA: TGCGCCAGCAGCGTAGATGGAGAGACCCAGTACTTC

J gene: TRBJ2-5
CDR3 length: 13
V gene: TRBV6-1
clone size: NA
D gene: NA
CDR3 protein: CASSDPFRGAQYF
CDR3 DNA: TGTGCCAGCAGTGACCCATTCAGGGGGGCCCAGTACTTC

J gene: TRBJ1-3
CDR3 length: 16
V gene: TRBV7-6
clone size: NA
D gene: TRBD1
CDR3 protein: CASTEQGVNSGNTIYF
CDR3 DNA: TGTGCCAGCACAGAACAGGGGGTAAACTCTGGAAACACCATATATTTT

J gene: TRBJ2-7
CDR3 length: 16
V gene: TRBV4-3
clone size: NA
D gene: NA
CDR3 protein: CASSQGRVRAVHEQYF
CDR3 DNA: TGCGCCAGCAGCCAAGGTCGGGTCAGGGCCGTCCACGAGCAGTACTTC

J gene: TRBJ1-5
CDR3 length: 14
V gene: TRBV10-3
clone size: few
D gene: NA
CDR3 protein: CAISEQGGNQPQHF
CDR3 DNA: TGTGCCATCAGCGAACAGGGTGGCAATCAGCCCCAGCATTTT

J gene: TRBJ1-5
CDR3 length: 19
V gene: TRBV2
clone size: NA
D gene: NA
CDR3 protein: CASSRVAFGQLDSNQPQHF
CDR3 DNA: TGTGCCAGCAGTCGAGTAGCCTTCGGACAGCTTGATAGCAATCAGCCCCAGCATTTT

J gene: TRBJ2-3
CDR3 length: 13
V gene: TRBV7-2
clone size: NA
D gene: NA
CDR3 protein: CASSLMSTDTQYF
CDR3 DNA: TGTGCCAGCAGCTTAATGTCAACAGATACGCAGTATTTT

J gene: TRBJ2-1
CDR3 length: 13
V gene: TRBV5-1
clone size: NA
D gene: NA
CDR3 protein: CASSLFTYNEQFF
CDR3 DNA: TGCGCCAGCAGCTTGTTCACCTACAATGAGCAGTTCTTC

J gene: TRBJ2-7
CDR3 length: 16
V gene: TRBV4-1
clone size: NA
D gene: TRBD2
CDR3 protein: CASSLVAGVSSYEQYF
CDR3 DNA: TGCGCCAGCAGCCTGGTAGCGGGGGTGAGCTCCTACGAGCAGTACTTC

J gene: TRBJ2-1
CDR3 length: 15
V gene: TRBV9
clone size: NA
D gene: NA
CDR3 protein: CASSVGGTGNNEQFF
CDR3 DNA: TGTGCCAGCAGCGTAGGCGGAACAGGGAACAATGAGCAGTTCTTC

J gene: TRBJ1-2
CDR3 length: 13
V gene: TRBV6-5
clone size: NA
D gene: NA
CDR3 protein: CASSPDRKRGYTF
CDR3 DNA: TGTGCCAGCAGTCCCGACAGAAAGAGGGGCTACACCTTC

J gene: TRBJ1-1
CDR3 length: 15
V gene: TRBV19
clone size: NA
D gene: NA
CDR3 protein: CASSIVGEANTEAFF
CDR3 DNA: TGTGCCAGTAGTATAGTCGGGGAGGCAAACACTGAAGCTTTCTTT

J gene: TRBJ2-3
CDR3 length: 17
V gene: TRBV5-1
clone size: NA
D gene: TRBD2
CDR3 protein: CASSASGRAVGTDTQYF
CDR3 DNA: TGCGCCAGCAGCGCTAGCGGGAGGGCCGTCGGCACAGATACGCAGTATTTT

J gene: TRBJ2-7
CDR3 length: 14
V gene: TRBV7-9
clone size: NA
D gene: NA
CDR3 protein: CASSPTLLPRGQYF
CDR3 DNA: TGTGCCAGCAGCCCCACCCTGTTACCGCGGGGACAGTACTTC

J gene: TRBJ2-7
CDR3 length: 13
V gene: TRBV7-2
clone size: NA
D gene: NA
CDR3 protein: CASSFGSLNEQYF
CDR3 DNA: TGTGCCAGCAGCTTCGGGAGTCTAAACGAGCAGTACTTC

J gene: TRBJ1-5
CDR3 length: 15
V gene: TRBV4-3
clone size: NA
D gene: NA
CDR3 protein: CASSQDLQINQPQHF
CDR3 DNA: TGCGCCAGCAGCCAAGATCTGCAGATCAATCAGCCCCAGCATTTT

J gene: TRBJ2-2
CDR3 length: 13
V gene: TRBV2
clone size: NA
D gene: NA
CDR3 protein: CASTEGYTGELFF
CDR3 DNA: TGTGCCAGCACAGAGGGATACACCGGGGAGCTGTTTTTT

J gene: TRBJ1-4
CDR3 length: 15
V gene: TRBV19
clone size: NA
D gene: NA
CDR3 protein: CASSKDPTANEKLFF
CDR3 DNA: TGTGCCAGTAGCAAAGACCCGACAGCGAATGAAAAACTGTTTTTT

J gene: TRBJ1-2
CDR3 length: 13
V gene: TRBV6-5
clone size: NA
D gene: NA
CDR3 protein: CASSGTGLYGYTF
CDR3 DNA: TGTGCCAGCAGTGGAACAGGCCTCTATGGCTACACCTTC

J gene: TRBJ2-3
CDR3 length: 13
V gene: TRBV28
clone size: NA
D gene: NA
CDR3 protein: CASSSSSTDTQYF
CDR3 DNA: TGTGCCAGCAGTTCCTCTAGCACAGATACGCAGTATTTT

J gene: TRBJ1-5
CDR3 length: 14
V gene: TRBV28
clone size: NA
D gene: NA
CDR3 protein: CASSFALSNQPQHF
CDR3 DNA: TGTGCCAGCAGTTTCGCGCTCAGCAATCAGCCCCAGCATTTT

J gene: TRBJ2-1
CDR3 length: 19
V gene: TRBV4-3
clone size: NA
D gene: TRBD2
CDR3 protein: CASSQRLAGRDLFSNEQFF
CDR3 DNA: TGCGCCAGCAGCCAACGGCTAGCGGGGAGAGACCTCTTTTCCAATGAGCAGTTCTTC

J gene: TRBJ1-2
CDR3 length: 12
V gene: TRBV5-6
clone size: NA
D gene: NA
CDR3 protein: CASSLGQVDYTF
CDR3 DNA: TGTGCCAGCAGCTTGGGACAGGTAGACTACACCTTC

J gene: TRBJ1-1
CDR3 length: 12
V gene: TRBV27
clone size: NA
D gene: NA
CDR3 protein: CASSSHLRVAFF
CDR3 DNA: TGTGCCAGCAGTTCCCACCTTCGGGTCGCTTTCTTT

J gene: TRBJ2-7
CDR3 length: 14
V gene: TRBV7-8
clone size: NA
D gene: TRBD1
CDR3 protein: CASSSRQGGYEQYF
CDR3 DNA: TGTGCCAGCAGCTCTCGACAGGGGGGGTACGAGCAGTACTTC

J gene: TRBJ2-7
CDR3 length: 13
V gene: TRBV25-1
clone size: NA
D gene: NA
CDR3 protein: CASSNPSSYEQYF
CDR3 DNA: TGTGCCAGCAGTAACCCGAGCTCCTACGAGCAGTACTTC

J gene: TRBJ2-7
CDR3 length: 14
V gene: TRBV6-5
clone size: NA
D gene: TRBD1
CDR3 protein: CATTRTGGTYEQYF
CDR3 DNA: TGTGCCACCACCAGGACAGGGGGGACCTACGAGCAGTACTTC

J gene: TRBJ2-3
CDR3 length: 15
V gene: TRBV7-8
clone size: NA
D gene: NA
CDR3 protein: CASSLDRLVVATQYF
CDR3 DNA: TGTGCCAGCAGCTTAGATCGGCTAGTAGTAGCTACGCAGTATTTT

J gene: TRBJ2-7
CDR3 length: 13
V gene: TRBV29-1
clone size: NA
D gene: TRBD2
CDR3 protein: CSAVAGGQGEQYF
CDR3 DNA: TGCAGCGCCGTAGCGGGAGGCCAAGGTGAGCAGTACTTC

J gene: TRBJ2-2
CDR3 length: 16
V gene: TRBV4-2
clone size: NA
D gene: NA
CDR3 protein: CASSPGWRANTGELFF
CDR3 DNA: TGTGCCAGCAGTCCGGGGTGGCGGGCAAACACCGGGGAGCTGTTTTTT

J gene: TRBJ2-1
CDR3 length: 16
V gene: TRBV11-2
clone size: NA
D gene: TRBD1
CDR3 protein: CASSPQTGVQNNEQFF
CDR3 DNA: TGTGCCAGCAGCCCACAGACAGGGGTCCAAAACAATGAGCAGTTCTTC

J gene: TRBJ2-5
CDR3 length: 14
V gene: TRBV7-2
clone size: NA
D gene: NA
CDR3 protein: CASRRDRYQETQYF
CDR3 DNA: TGTGCCAGCAGACGCGACAGGTACCAAGAGACCCAGTACTTC

J gene: TRBJ2-7
CDR3 length: 17
V gene: TRBV5-5
clone size: NA
D gene: TRBD2
CDR3 protein: CASSLGLAAKSSYEQYF
CDR3 DNA: TGTGCCAGCAGCTTGGGACTAGCGGCGAAGAGCTCCTACGAGCAGTACTTC

J gene: TRBJ1-5
CDR3 length: 17
V gene: TRBV28
clone size: NA
D gene: NA
CDR3 protein: CASSLRTTGGGDQPQHF
CDR3 DNA: TGTGCCAGCAGCCTAAGAACGACAGGAGGGGGGGATCAGCCCCAGCATTTT

J gene: TRBJ2-1
CDR3 length: 14
V gene: TRBV13
clone size: NA
D gene: TRBD2
CDR3 protein: CASSTSGRAERQFF
CDR3 DNA: TGTGCCAGCAGCACCAGCGGGAGGGCCGAAAGGCAGTTCTTC

J gene: TRBJ2-7
CDR3 length: 16
V gene: TRBV15
clone size: NA
D gene: TRBD1
CDR3 protein: CATSRGQGRWAHEQYF
CDR3 DNA: TGTGCCACCAGCAGGGGACAGGGACGGTGGGCCCACGAGCAGTACTTC

J gene: TRBJ2-1
CDR3 length: 12
V gene: TRBV30
clone size: NA
D gene: NA
CDR3 protein: CAFYRESSEQFF
CDR3 DNA: TGTGCCTTTTACCGGGAATCGAGTGAGCAGTTCTTC

J gene: TRBJ1-1
CDR3 length: 11
V gene: TRBV5-6
clone size: NA
D gene: NA
CDR3 protein: CASSLDREAFF
CDR3 DNA: TGTGCCAGCAGCTTGGACAGGGAAGCTTTCTTT

J gene: TRBJ2-1
CDR3 length: 14
V gene: TRBV6-6
clone size: NA
D gene: TRBD2
CDR3 protein: CASTRTSTYNEQFF
CDR3 DNA: TGTGCCAGCACCAGGACTAGCACTTACAATGAGCAGTTCTTC

J gene: TRBJ2-7
CDR3 length: 13
V gene: TRBV27
clone size: NA
D gene: NA
CDR3 protein: CASSLAGSYEQYF
CDR3 DNA: TGTGCCAGCAGTCTCGCGGGCTCCTACGAGCAGTACTTC

J gene: TRBJ2-1
CDR3 length: 16
V gene: TRBV5-1
clone size: once
D gene: NA
CDR3 protein: CASSLDAGRAYNEQFF
CDR3 DNA: TGCGCCAGCAGCTTGGATGCGGGACGAGCCTACAATGAGCAGTTCTTC

J gene: TRBJ1-6
CDR3 length: 16
V gene: TRBV5-1
clone size: NA
D gene: NA
CDR3 protein: CASSLESAGVGSPLHF
CDR3 DNA: TGCGCCAGCAGCTTGGAATCGGCAGGGGTAGGATCACCCCTCCACTTT

J gene: TRBJ1-2
CDR3 length: 13
V gene: TRBV5-4
clone size: once
D gene: TRBD1
CDR3 protein: CASSTRQGGGYTF
CDR3 DNA: TGTGCCAGCAGCACCAGACAGGGTGGTGGCTACACCTTC

J gene: TRBJ2-2
CDR3 length: 13
V gene: TRBV15
clone size: NA
D gene: NA
CDR3 protein: CATSRQGSGELFF
CDR3 DNA: TGTGCCACCTCGCGCCAGGGTTCCGGGGAGCTGTTTTTT

J gene: TRBJ2-7
CDR3 length: 15
V gene: TRBV7-2
clone size: NA
D gene: NA
CDR3 protein: CASSLRWGRVKEQYF
CDR3 DNA: TGTGCCAGCAGCTTACGCTGGGGCAGAGTAAAAGAGCAGTACTTC

J gene: TRBJ2-3
CDR3 length: 14
V gene: TRBV5-1
clone size: NA
D gene: TRBD2
CDR3 protein: CASSPGLGADTQYF
CDR3 DNA: TGCGCCAGCAGTCCGGGACTAGGGGCAGATACGCAGTATTTT

J gene: TRBJ2-4
CDR3 length: 15
V gene: TRBV13
clone size: NA
D gene: NA
CDR3 protein: CASSSRLDIKNIQYF
CDR3 DNA: TGTGCCAGCAGCTCCCGGCTAGATATAAAAAACATTCAGTACTTC

J gene: TRBJ1-1
CDR3 length: 15
V gene: TRBV5-6
clone size: NA
D gene: TRBD1
CDR3 protein: CASSLWTGGYTEAFF
CDR3 DNA: TGTGCCAGCAGCCTCTGGACAGGGGGCTACACTGAAGCTTTCTTT

J gene: TRBJ1-1
CDR3 length: 14
V gene: TRBV19
clone size: NA
D gene: NA
CDR3 protein: CASSPGHLNTEAFF
CDR3 DNA: TGTGCCAGTAGTCCGGGACACTTGAACACTGAAGCTTTCTTT

J gene: TRBJ2-6
CDR3 length: 18
V gene: TRBV9
clone size: NA
D gene: TRBD2
CDR3 protein: CASSPGLAGPSGANVLTF
CDR3 DNA: TGTGCCAGCAGCCCGGGACTAGCGGGACCCTCTGGGGCCAACGTCCTGACTTTC

J gene: TRBJ1-6
CDR3 length: 15
V gene: TRBV4-1
clone size: NA
D gene: TRBD1
CDR3 protein: CASSQDRDRNSPLHF
CDR3 DNA: TGCGCCAGCAGCCAAGATAGGGACAGGAATTCACCCCTCCACTTT

J gene: TRBJ2-1
CDR3 length: 16
V gene: TRBV9
clone size: NA
D gene: TRBD2
CDR3 protein: CASSVGTSRSYNEQFF
CDR3 DNA: TGTGCCAGCAGCGTAGGGACTAGCCGTTCCTACAATGAGCAGTTCTTC

J gene: TRBJ2-7
CDR3 length: 15
V gene: TRBV7-9
clone size: once
D gene: TRBD1
CDR3 protein: CASSITGGHSGEQYF
CDR3 DNA: TGTGCCAGCAGTATTACAGGGGGCCACTCGGGGGAGCAGTACTTC

J gene: TRBJ1-2
CDR3 length: 14
V gene: TRBV7-2
clone size: NA
D gene: NA
CDR3 protein: CASSLTEGSYGYTF
CDR3 DNA: TGTGCCAGCAGCTTAACGGAGGGTAGCTATGGCTACACCTTC

J gene: TRBJ2-3
CDR3 length: 15
V gene: TRBV18
clone size: once
D gene: NA
CDR3 protein: CASSPLRLVKDTQYF
CDR3 DNA: TGTGCCAGCTCACCCCTCCGACTAGTTAAAGATACGCAGTATTTT

J gene: TRBJ2-1
CDR3 length: 14
V gene: TRBV7-9
clone size: NA
D gene: NA
CDR3 protein: CASSLQTHYNEQFF
CDR3 DNA: TGTGCCAGCAGCCTACAGACACACTACAATGAGCAGTTCTTC

J gene: TRBJ2-1
CDR3 length: 15
V gene: TRBV19
clone size: NA
D gene: TRBD2
CDR3 protein: CASSPRDYRRNEQFF
CDR3 DNA: TGTGCCAGTAGTCCCCGGGACTACCGGAGGAATGAGCAGTTCTTC